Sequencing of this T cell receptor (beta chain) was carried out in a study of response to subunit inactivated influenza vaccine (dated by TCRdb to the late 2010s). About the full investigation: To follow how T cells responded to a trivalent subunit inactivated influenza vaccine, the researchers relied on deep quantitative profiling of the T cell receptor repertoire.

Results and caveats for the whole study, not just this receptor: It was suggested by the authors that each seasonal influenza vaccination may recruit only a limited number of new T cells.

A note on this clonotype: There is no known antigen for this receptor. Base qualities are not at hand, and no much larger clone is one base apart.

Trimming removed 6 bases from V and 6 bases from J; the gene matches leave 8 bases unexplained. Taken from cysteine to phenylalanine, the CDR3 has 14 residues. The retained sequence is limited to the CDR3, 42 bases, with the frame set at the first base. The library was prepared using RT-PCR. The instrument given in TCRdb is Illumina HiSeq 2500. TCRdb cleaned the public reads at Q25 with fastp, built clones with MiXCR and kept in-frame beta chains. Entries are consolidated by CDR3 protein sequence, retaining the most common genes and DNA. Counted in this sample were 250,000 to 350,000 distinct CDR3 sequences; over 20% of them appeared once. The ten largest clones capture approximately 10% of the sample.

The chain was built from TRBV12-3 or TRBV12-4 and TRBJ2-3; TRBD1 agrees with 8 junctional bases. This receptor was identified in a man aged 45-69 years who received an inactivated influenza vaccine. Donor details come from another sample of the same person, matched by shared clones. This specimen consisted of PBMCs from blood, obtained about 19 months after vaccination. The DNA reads TGTGCCAGCAGGGACGACAGGGGAGCCGATACGCAGTATTTT. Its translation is CASRDDRGADTQYF.